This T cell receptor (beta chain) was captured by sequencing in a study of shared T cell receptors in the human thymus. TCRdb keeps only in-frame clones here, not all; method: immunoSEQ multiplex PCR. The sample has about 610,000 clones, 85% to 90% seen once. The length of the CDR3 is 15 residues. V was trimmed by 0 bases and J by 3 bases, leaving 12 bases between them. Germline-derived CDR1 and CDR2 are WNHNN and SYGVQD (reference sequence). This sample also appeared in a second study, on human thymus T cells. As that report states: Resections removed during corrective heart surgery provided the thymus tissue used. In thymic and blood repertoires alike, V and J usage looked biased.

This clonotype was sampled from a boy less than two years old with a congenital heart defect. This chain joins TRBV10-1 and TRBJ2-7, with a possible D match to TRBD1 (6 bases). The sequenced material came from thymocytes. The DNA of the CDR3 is TGCGCCAGCAGTGAGTCACAGGGACCAGGCTACGAGCAGTACTTC. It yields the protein CASSESQGPGYEQYF.